This TCR beta chain originates from a study of memory CD4+ T cells and cytomegalovirus serostatus. Overall study: Donors were healthy Belgian adults, 10 or so CMV seropositive and about two dozen seronegative. Study-level points and caveats: Repertoires predicted CMV serostatus with median bootstrapped AUC of about 0.96. Suggested: most of the CMV-linked TCR signature lies in CD4+ memory cells.

TCRdb's copy holds only in-frame clones and misses some; the assay was immunoSEQ multiplex PCR. The sample lists approximately 50,000 clones; over 70% were seen once. In regard to this clone: Its antigen is currently unknown.

The sort gate was single viable CD3+CD4+CD8-CD45RO+ cells for memory CD4+ T cells. Serostatus was set by detecting CMV pp150, pp28, p38, p52 IgG. CDR1 and CDR2 (germline): SNHLY, FYNNEI. This CDR3 has 14 amino acids. V was clipped by 1 base and J by 0 bases, with 7 bases between them. The material sequenced was memory CD4+ T cells from blood. The clonotype originates from an adult in good health and CMV-seropositive. The chain is built from TRBV2 and TRBJ2-7; D might be TRBD2 (5 bases). The CDR3 bases are TGTGCCAGCAGTGAAGGAGGGAGCTCCTACGAGCAGTACTTC. This gives the protein CASSEGGSSYEQYF.